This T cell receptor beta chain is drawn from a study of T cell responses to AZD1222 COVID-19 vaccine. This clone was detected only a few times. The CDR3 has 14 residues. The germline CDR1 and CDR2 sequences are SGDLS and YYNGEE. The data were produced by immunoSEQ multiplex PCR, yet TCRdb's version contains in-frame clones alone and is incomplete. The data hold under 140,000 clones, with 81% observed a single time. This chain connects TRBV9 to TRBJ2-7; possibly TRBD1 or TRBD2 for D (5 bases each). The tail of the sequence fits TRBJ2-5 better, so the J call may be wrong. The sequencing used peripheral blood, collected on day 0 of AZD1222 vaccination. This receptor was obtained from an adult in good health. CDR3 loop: CASSVASLGQTQYF. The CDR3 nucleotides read TGTGCCAGCAGCGTAGCAAGTCTGGGACAGACCCAGTACTTC.